Each of the 14 T cell receptor beta chains below was sequenced from the same sample in a study of OX40 agonist ivuxolimab in advanced cancers. Library method: the immunoSEQ multiplex PCR assay. In TCRdb, the immuneACCESS table is reduced to in-frame sequences with V and J assigned. These tables do not hold every clone; where another copy was compared, an unresolved V gene accounts for under half, and the others remain unexplained. This sample gives about 90,000 clones in total; about 90% of them show up just once. Under 2% of the sample rests with the top ten. The sample was CD4+ or CD8+ T cells sorted from blood, taken in a trial of the OX40 agonist ivuxolimab. These TCRs come from an adult with an advanced solid tumor such as melanoma, head and neck, liver or kidney cancer.

The chain is built from TRBV29-1 and TRBJ2-5, with D uncertain. The CDR3 sequence is 13 residues long. The V end lost 0 bases, the J end lost 4 bases, and 9 bases lay between the germline ends. The germline V gene has CDR1 SQVTM and CDR2 ANQGSEA. CDR3 DNA: TGCAGCGTTGAAGACCGGTGGGTAGAGACCCAGTACTTC. The encoded protein is CSVEDRWVETQYF. The variable domain in full, completed from reference TRBV29-1 and TRBJ2-5, reads SAVISQKPSRDICQRGTSLTIQCQVDSQVTMMFWYRQQPGQSLTLIATANQGSEATYESGFVIDKFPISRPNLTFSTLTVSNMSPEDSSIYLCSVEDRWVETQYFGPGTRLLVL.

The genes are TRBV28 and TRBJ1-1; possibly TRBD1 for D (5 bases). Trimming pared 3 bases from V and 6 bases from J, leaving 8 bases between. Germline V gives CDR1 MDHEN, CDR2 SYDVKM. This CDR3 has 12 amino acids. In DNA, the CDR3 is TGTGCCAGCAGTTTGGGGCCCCCTGAAGCTTTCTTT. The encoded protein is CASSLGPPEAFF. Supplemented by reference TRBV28 and TRBJ1-1, the full variable domain reads DVKVTQSSRYLVKRTGEKVFLECVQDMDHENMFWYRQDPGLGLRLIYFSYDVKMKEKGDIPEGYSVSREKKERFSLILESASTNQTSMYLCASSLGPPEAFFGQGTRLTVV.

The chain is built from TRBV10-3 and TRBJ1-4, with TRBD1 matching over 9 bases. V dropped 7 bases and J dropped 8; count of bases not matched to a gene: 14. Germline lookup yields CDR1 ENHRY and CDR2 SYGVKD. This CDR3 comprises 16 residues. CDR3 loop: CAINSQPGQGLEKLFF. CDR3 DNA: TGTGCCATCAATAGCCAACCGGGACAGGGCCTGGAAAAACTGTTTTTT.

The gene calls are TRBV5-1 and TRBJ2-7; 8 nucleotides line up with TRBD2. After removal of 0 bases from V and 7 bases from J, the junction contained 6 bases not matched to a gene. The V gene's germline CDR1 is SGHRS and CDR2 YFSETQ. The CDR3 length is 14 residues. CDR3: CASSLVNRGGEQYF. CDR3 DNA sequence: TGCGCCAGCAGCTTGGTGAATCGGGGGGGTGAGCAGTACTTC.

The rearrangement uses TRBV4-1 and TRBJ1-4; D unclear. CDR3 size: 16 residues. V lost 1 base and J lost 0, with 9 bases in between. CDR1 MGHRA and CDR2 YSYEKL come from the germline V gene. The CDR3 coding sequence is TGCGCCAGCAGCCAAGTACTTGGGCCAACTAATGAAAAACTGTTTTTT. This sequence encodes CASSQVLGPTNEKLFF.

The chain couples TRBV4-3 to TRBJ1-2; possibly TRBD1 for D (5 bases). This CDR3 contains 14 residues. Looked up from germline, CDR1 is LGHNA and CDR2 is YSLEER. V shed 2 bases and J shed 2 bases, with 9 bases lying between them. CDR3 protein: CASSQTQGNYGYTF. The CDR3 DNA reads TGCGCCAGCAGCCAAACGCAGGGAAACTATGGCTACACCTTC.

This sequence joins TRBV7-8 and TRBJ2-6; D is perhaps TRBD1 (5 bases). From germline, CDR1 is SGHVS and CDR2 FQNEAQ. V was cut by 1 base and J by 0 bases, with 16 bases left in between. This CDR3 comprises 19 residues. The CDR3 DNA reads as TGTGCCAGCAGCTTAGTTCCTCAGGGCTCCCTCTCTGGGGCCAACGTCCTGACTTTC. Translation gives CASSLVPQGSLSGANVLTF.

CDR3 in DNA: TGCAGCGTTCGGGCCCTGGAAAACATTCAGTACTTC. It is translated as CSVRALENIQYF. V is TRBV29-1 and J is TRBJ2-4; D unclear. With 5 bases removed from V and 5 bases from J, the gap between germline ends came to 10 bases. The germline V gene encodes CDR1 SQVTM and CDR2 ANQGSEA. CDR3 length equals 12 residues.

In this sample, this clone turned up a few times. J is TRBJ1-5 and V is TRBV30, with D uncertain. The CDR3 is made up of 12 amino acids. V gave up 1 base and J gave up 3 bases, with 4 bases separating them. Germline CDR1 GTSNPN, CDR2 SVGIG (reference sequence). CDR3 sequence reads: CAWSGPNQPQHF. Written as DNA, the CDR3 is TGTGCCTGGAGTGGACCCAATCAGCCCCAGCATTTT.

CDR3 nucleotide sequence: TGTGCCAGCAGCTTGGGAGGGCTATGGACTGAAGCTTTCTTT. This sequence encodes CASSLGGLWTEAFF. The V gene is TRBV5-6, the J gene TRBJ1-1; D not resolved. V lost 0 bases, J lost 5 bases, and 11 bases lay in between. The CDR3 loop spans 14 amino acids. CDR1 is SGHDT, CDR2 YYEEEE, per germline.

This chain uses TRBV10-2 with TRBJ2-7, with D possibly TRBD2 on 5 matching bases. V was pared by 10 bases and J by 4 bases, with 20 bases between. This CDR3 has 14 amino acids. In germline, CDR1 is WSHSY, CDR2 SAAADI. The CDR3 bases are TGCGCCACCTCCTGGAGCGGTCACCTGTACGAGCAGTACTTC. Protein sequence: CATSWSGHLYEQYF.

The chain employs TRBV4-2 and TRBJ2-3, with D uncertain. Germline CDR1 LGHNA, CDR2 YNFKEQ. The CDR3 consists of 13 residues. V was cut by 4 bases and J by 6 bases, with 11 bases left in between. The CDR3 spells CASSPGPADTQYF. CDR3 bases: TGTGCCAGCAGCCCAGGCCCCGCCGATACGCAGTATTTT.

This clone was picked up one time. The gene calls are TRBV11-3 and TRBJ2-1; D might be TRBD2 (5 bases). In germline, CDR1 is SGHNT, CDR2 YENEEA. The CDR3 length is 12 residues. Deletions cut 8 bases from V and 8 bases from J, with 13 bases between. The CDR3 region has the DNA TGTGCCAGCTCGAGAGGGTGGGATGAGCAGTTCTTC. Protein product: CASSRGWDEQFF.

This chain connects TRBV19 to TRBJ2-1; D ambiguous. The ends were cut back, 7 bases at V and 6 bases at J, with 13 bases in the middle. Germline V gives CDR1 LNHDA, CDR2 SQIVND (reference sequence). The CDR3 covers 13 residues. The CDR3 region has the DNA TGTGCCAGTATGGCGGACGGGTCCAATGAGCAGTTCTTC. Its protein is CASMADGSNEQFF.